This T cell receptor (beta chain) was sequenced during a study of T cell responses to AZD1222 COVID-19 vaccine. Study observations and caveats: Clonal diversity was possibly underestimated; the donors were predominantly white British and more often female. Only a handful of AZD1222 recipients were seropositive at baseline. Spike-specific TCR breadth and depth went up after people got two AZD1222 doses. Reportedly, nearly half the spike-specific TCRs target unmutated variant regions.

V was trimmed by 3 bases and J by 10 bases, leaving 9 bases between them. This CDR3 contains 10 residues. Germline V gene data show CDR1 as DFQATT and CDR2 as SNEGSKA (reference sequence). Data came from immunoSEQ multiplex PCR; TCRdb stores just in-frame clones and leaves some out. The sample carries about 100,000 clones, around 90% recorded once. Worth noting for this clone: Its target is unknown.

The starting material was peripheral blood, obtained on day 0 of AZD1222 vaccination. This receptor was identified in an adult in good health. The chain recombines TRBV20-1 with TRBJ1-1; D not resolved. The CDR3 sequence: CSASEVVAFF. The DNA of the CDR3 is TGCAGTGCTAGTGAGGTGGTAGCTTTCTTT.